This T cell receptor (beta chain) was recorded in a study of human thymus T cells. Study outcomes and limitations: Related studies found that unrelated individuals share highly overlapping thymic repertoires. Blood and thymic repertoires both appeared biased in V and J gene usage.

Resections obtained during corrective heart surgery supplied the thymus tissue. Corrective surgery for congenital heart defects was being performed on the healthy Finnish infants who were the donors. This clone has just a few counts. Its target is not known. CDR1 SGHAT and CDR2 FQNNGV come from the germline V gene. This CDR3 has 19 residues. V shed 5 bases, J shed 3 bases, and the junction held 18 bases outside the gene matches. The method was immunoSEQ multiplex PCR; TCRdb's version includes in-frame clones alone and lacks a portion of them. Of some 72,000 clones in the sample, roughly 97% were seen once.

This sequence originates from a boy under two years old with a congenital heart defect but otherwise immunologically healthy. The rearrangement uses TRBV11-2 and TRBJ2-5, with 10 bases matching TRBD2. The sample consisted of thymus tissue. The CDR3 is CASSHPQGLAREKEETQYF. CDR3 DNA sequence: TGTGCCAGCAGCCACCCCCAGGGACTAGCGAGAGAAAAAGAAGAGACCCAGTACTTC.